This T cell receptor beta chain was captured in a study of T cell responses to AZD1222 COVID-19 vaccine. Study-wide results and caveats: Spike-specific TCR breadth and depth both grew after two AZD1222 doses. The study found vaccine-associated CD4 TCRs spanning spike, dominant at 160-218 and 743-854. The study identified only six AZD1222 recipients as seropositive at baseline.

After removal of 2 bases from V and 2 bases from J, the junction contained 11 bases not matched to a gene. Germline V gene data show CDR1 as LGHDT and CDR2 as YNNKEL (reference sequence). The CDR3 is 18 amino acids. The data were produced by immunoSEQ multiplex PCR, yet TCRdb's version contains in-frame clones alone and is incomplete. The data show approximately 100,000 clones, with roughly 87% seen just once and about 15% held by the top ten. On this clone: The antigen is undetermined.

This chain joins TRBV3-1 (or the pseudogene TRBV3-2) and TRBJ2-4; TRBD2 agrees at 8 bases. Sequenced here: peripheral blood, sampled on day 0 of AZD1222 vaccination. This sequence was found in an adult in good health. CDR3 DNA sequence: TGTGCCAGCAGCCAAAGGCCGAGCGGGAGAAGTTCCAAAAACATTCAGTACTTC. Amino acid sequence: CASSQRPSGRSSKNIQYF.